The 10 T cell receptor beta chains reported below all come from one sample, sequenced in a study of T cell responses to AZD1222 COVID-19 vaccine. Repertoires were generated with immunoSEQ multiplex PCR, while TCRdb's copy carries only in-frame clones and drops some. The table shows about 98,000 clones, with approximately 88% occurring only once. The source was peripheral blood, collected on day 0 of AZD1222 vaccination. These receptors were collected from an adult in good health.

The V and J genes are TRBV10-3 and TRBJ1-2; D gene ambiguous. The CDR3 covers 14 residues. Deletions cut 7 bases from V and 6 bases from J, with 18 bases between. Per the germline V gene, CDR1 is ENHRY and CDR2 is SYGVKD. Here the CDR3 DNA reads TGTGCCATCACCAGAGAGGTGAGCTCCAATGGCTACACCTTC. Its protein is CAITREVSSNGYTF.

The chain carries TRBV28 and TRBJ2-7; D is possibly TRBD2 (6 bases). V lost 8 bases and J 1 base, leaving 15 bases between the germline ends. In germline, CDR1 is MDHEN, CDR2 SYDVKM. This CDR3 comprises 14 residues. The CDR3 is CASVPGGASYEQYF. CDR3 sequence (DNA): TGTGCCAGCGTACCCGGGGGAGCATCCTACGAGCAGTACTTC.

The genes are TRBV11-3 and TRBJ2-7, with 7 bases lining up with TRBD2. With 1 base clipped from V and 0 bases from J, the junction kept 6 bases outside the gene matches. CDR3 length: 16 residues. Germline V gene data show CDR1 as SGHNT and CDR2 as YENEEA. CDR3 residues: CASSLGGGSGSYEQYF. CDR3 nucleotide sequence: TGTGCCAGCAGCTTAGGGGGCGGGAGCGGCTCCTACGAGCAGTACTTC.

This clone occurred once. V gene TRBV15 combines with J gene TRBJ1-6; D not certain. With 5 bases removed from V and 8 bases from J, the gap between germline ends came to 10 bases. The length of the CDR3 is 13 residues. The germline V gene encodes CDR1 LNHNV and CDR2 YYDKDF (reference sequence). The CDR3 DNA is TGTGCCACCAGCGGGGATTCGGATTCACCCCTCCACTTT. Its translation: CATSGDSDSPLHF. The full variable domain, its missing parts supplied by reference TRBV15 and TRBJ1-6, is DAMVIQNPRYQVTQFGKPVTLSCSQTLNHNVMYWYQQKSSQAPKLLFHYYDKDFNNEADTPDNFQSRRPNTSFCFLDIRSPGLGDTAMYLCATSGDSDSPLHFGNGTRLTVT.

V is TRBV10-1 and J is TRBJ2-2, with D unresolved. The CDR3 has 13 amino acids. Trimming stripped 3 bases from V and 8 bases from J, with 10 bases between. Germline CDR1 and CDR2: WNHNN and SYGVQD (reference sequence). CDR3: CASSDPLTGELFF. The CDR3 DNA reads as TGCGCCAGCAGTGACCCTCTGACTGGGGAGCTGTTTTTT.

CDR3 sequence: CASSPYREDQPQHF. Here the CDR3 DNA reads TGTGCCAGCAGCCCCTACAGGGAGGATCAGCCCCAGCATTTT. This rearrangement joins TRBV28 to TRBJ1-5, with D perhaps matching TRBD1 (6 bases). V lost 6 bases and J lost 5, with 14 bases in between. This CDR3 is built from 14 residues. Germline V gene data show CDR1 as MDHEN and CDR2 as SYDVKM.

The J gene is TRBJ2-6, the V gene TRBV15; D unclear. The CDR3 covers 14 residues. Germline CDR1 reads LNHNV; CDR2 reads YYDKDF (reference sequence). Trimming pared 0 bases from V and 4 bases from J, leaving 4 bases between. The CDR3 region has the DNA TGTGCCACCAGCAGAGATGACGGGGCCAACGTCCTGACTTTC. Residues: CATSRDDGANVLTF.

This clone was observed a single time. The chain joins TRBV11-3 to TRBJ2-4, with 7 positions matching TRBD1. CDR3 size: 18 residues. Germline CDR1 reads SGHNT; CDR2 reads YENEEA. V shed 5 bases and J 1 base; nucleotides not matched to a gene: 14. Written as DNA, the CDR3 is TGTGCCAGCAGCCTAGCCCCGAACAGGGGCGTCGCCAAAAACATTCAGTACTTC. Translation gives CASSLAPNRGVAKNIQYF.

The chain joins TRBV7-6 to TRBJ2-7; TRBD1 is a possible D gene (5 bases). The CDR3 sequence is 15 residues long. The V end was cut by 0 bases, the J end by 6 bases, with 15 bases between. Germline V gene lookup returns CDR1 SGHVS and CDR2 FNYEAQ. CDR3 amino acids: CASSLASGNLAEQYF. The CDR3 DNA sequence: TGTGCCAGCAGCTTAGCGTCAGGGAACCTCGCCGAGCAGTACTTC.

The J gene is TRBJ1-5, the V gene TRBV28, with 7 bases aligning to TRBD1. Per germline, CDR1 MDHEN and CDR2 SYDVKM. The CDR3 runs to 15 residues. Trimming at V came to 5 bases and at J to 4 bases, leaving 8 bases not matched to a gene. The CDR3 nucleotides read TGTGCCAGCAGTGTGACAGGGAGGGCTAATCAGCCCCAGCATTTT. This gives the protein CASSVTGRANQPQHF. The full variable domain, completed using reference TRBV28 and TRBJ1-5, is DVKVTQSSRYLVKRTGEKVFLECVQDMDHENMFWYRQDPGLGLRLIYFSYDVKMKEKGDIPEGYSVSREKKERFSLILESASTNQTSMYLCASSVTGRANQPQHFGDGTRLSIL.